The rows below give T cell receptor beta chains drawn from one sample of a study of regulatory T cells in long-lasting Graves disease. Using its own MiXCR run on the multiplex PCR reads, TCRdb lists one record per CDR3 protein. The data hold under 450,000 distinct CDR3 sequences, with approximately 25% observed a single time. Here the sequenced sample was peripheral blood mononuclear cells (PBMCs), taken when the disease was refractory, from a patient treated with antithyroid drugs. The receptors shown here come from a woman in her thirties or forties with Graves disease. Each CDR3 is given with its conserved first and last residue. D genes are given only for firm matches. Clone size is stated in some rows and not others, as once, few, many or a class when expanded.

v_call	j_call	d_call	clone_size	cdr3_nt	cdr3_aa
TRBV20-1	TRBJ2-5	TRBD1	many	TGCAGTGCTAGAGATGTGGCAGGGGGCACAGAGACCCAGTACTTC	CSARDVAGGTETQYF
TRBV5-6	TRBJ2-6	.	.	TGTGCCAGCAGCTTAAATGCGGGGCCTGGGGCCAACGTCCTGACTTTC	CASSLNAGPGANVLTF
TRBV4-1	TRBJ2-7	TRBD2	once	TGCGCCAGCAGCCATACGATTAGCGGGAGACCCGACGAGCAGTACTTC	CASSHTISGRPDEQYF
TRBV2	TRBJ2-5	TRBD1	many	TGTGCCAGCGGGACCGGGGGACAGGTTTGGGAGACCCAGTACTTC	CASGTGGQVWETQYF
TRBV6-1	TRBJ2-7	.	few	TGTGCCAGCAGTAGCGCGCAAAGCACCTACGAGCAGTACTTC	CASSSAQSTYEQYF
TRBV28	TRBJ1-5	.	many	TGTGCCAGCAGGGATCCGGCATCCAATCAGCCCCAGCATTTT	CASRDPASNQPQHF
TRBV2	TRBJ1-2	TRBD1	many	TGTGCCAGCAGTGAAAGACAGGGGTACTATGGCTACACCTTC	CASSERQGYYGYTF
TRBV3-1	TRBJ2-5	.	.	TGTGCCAGCAGCCATGATTCTGGCGAGACCCAGTACTTC	CASSHDSGETQYF
TRBV11-2	TRBJ2-5	TRBD2	many	TGTGCCAGCAGACCCACCGGGAGGGGTTACGAGACCCAGTACTTC	CASRPTGRGYETQYF
TRBV19	TRBJ2-4	.	.	TGTGCCAGTAGTATACAGATGGTGGCCAAAAACATTCAGTACTTC	CASSIQMVAKNIQYF
TRBV10-3	TRBJ2-7	TRBD1	.	TGTGCCATCAGTGGTAAAGGGGGCGCGCACGAGCAGTACTTC	CAISGKGGAHEQYF
TRBV10-3	TRBJ2-5	TRBD1	few	TGTGCCATTAAGGGACAGGGGGGAGAGACCCAGTACTTC	CAIKGQGGETQYF
TRBV20-1	TRBJ2-5	.	many	TGCAGTGCTAGACCGTACCAAGAGACCCAGTACTTC	CSARPYQETQYF
TRBV28	TRBJ2-7	TRBD2	many	TGTGCCAGCAGTGGATTACTAGCGGGAGGGCCCTCAAGCTCCTACGAGCAGTACTTC	CASSGLLAGGPSSSYEQYF
TRBV11-2	TRBJ2-3	.	once	TGTGCCAGCAGCTTTGGGCCAGAGGCAGATACGCAGTATTTT	CASSFGPEADTQYF
TRBV6-5	TRBJ2-7	.	.	TGTGCCAGCAGTTACTCGACAGCATCGGGCGAGCAGTACTTC	CASSYSTASGEQYF
TRBV12-3/TRBV12-4	TRBJ2-2	.	.	TGTGCCAGCAGTTTAGGCGTTATGGCCGGGGAGCTGTTTTTT	CASSLGVMAGELFF
TRBV5-1	TRBJ2-2	.	.	TGCGCCAGCAGCCCGGGCGCTGCGAACACCGGGGAGCTGTTTTTT	CASSPGAANTGELFF
TRBV7-9	TRBJ1-1	.	.	TGTGCCAGCAGCCCAGCGGGGGTCACTGAAGCTTTCTTT	CASSPAGVTEAFF
TRBV2	TRBJ2-2	.	many	TGTGCCAGCAGTAAGGACAGGAACACCGGGGAGCTGTTTTTT	CASSKDRNTGELFF
TRBV10-1	TRBJ2-7	TRBD2	many	TGCGCCAGCAGGGCTAGCGGGTCGTCCTACGAGCAGTACTTC	CASRASGSSYEQYF
TRBV20-1	TRBJ2-2	.	.	TGCAGTGCCTCTTCAGGGAACACCGGGGAGCTGTTTTTT	CSASSGNTGELFF
TRBV19	TRBJ2-7	TRBD2	.	TGTGCCAGTAGTATCCGACTAGCGGGAGAGGGCGAGCAGTACTTC	CASSIRLAGEGEQYF
TRBV10-3	TRBJ2-7	.	few	TGTGCCATCAGTGGCCCGGGACTCTACGAGCAGTACTTC	CAISGPGLYEQYF
TRBV7-2	TRBJ1-1	.	many	TGTGCCAGCAGCTTAGCGAGGGGGGAATTT	CASSLARGEF
TRBV2	TRBJ2-5	.	many	TGTGCCAGCAGTGAGTCAGGGGGGGACCAAGAGACCCAGTACTTC	CASSESGGDQETQYF
TRBV5-1	TRBJ2-7	TRBD2	many	TGCGCCAGCAGCCTGACTAGCGGGACGTCCCAGTACTTC	CASSLTSGTSQYF
TRBV7-9	TRBJ1-6	.	.	TGTGCCAGCAGCTTAAAAGGGACCCAATGGTCACCCCTCCACTTT	CASSLKGTQWSPLHF
TRBV12-3/TRBV12-4	TRBJ2-7	.	medium-sized	TGTGCCAGCACCTTGGACGGACTCACCTACGAGCAGTACTTC	CASTLDGLTYEQYF
TRBV28	TRBJ2-4	.	.	TGTGCCAGCAGTTTCACAGGGTTTCAGTACTTC	CASSFTGFQYF
TRBV4-1	TRBJ2-7	TRBD2	.	TGCGCCAGCAGCCAGGGACTATCTGACGAGCAGTACTTC	CASSQGLSDEQYF
TRBV29-1	TRBJ2-5	.	many	TGCAGCGTTGAAGGGAAGCAAGAGACCCAGTACTTC	CSVEGKQETQYF
TRBV4-2	TRBJ2-7	.	once	TGTGCCAGCAGCCAAGATGGGACCACCTACGAGCAGTACTTC	CASSQDGTTYEQYF
TRBV5-1	TRBJ1-4	.	.	TGCGCCAGCAGCTACTTCGGACACGGCGTTGGGGGTGAAAAACTGTTTTTT	CASSYFGHGVGGEKLFF
TRBV7-3	TRBJ1-1	TRBD1	.	TGTGCCAGCAGCTTAAGCAGTAGAGGACAGGGCGGGCCTGAAGCTTTCTTT	CASSLSSRGQGGPEAFF
TRBV5-6	TRBJ2-7	.	.	TGTGCCAGCAGCTTGGACCAGGGGCTGAACGAGCAGTACTTC	CASSLDQGLNEQYF
TRBV28	TRBJ2-3	TRBD2	few	TGTGCCAGCAGTTCCTTCCTCACTAGCGGGATTTTTACAGATACGCAGTATTTT	CASSSFLTSGIFTDTQYF
TRBV19	TRBJ1-6	.	few	TGTGCCAGTAGCCGTACTCGGGACGGTAATTCACCCCTCCACTTT	CASSRTRDGNSPLHF
TRBV12-3/TRBV12-4	TRBJ2-1	.	many	TGTGCCAGCACCAATTCAGGTATCGGGGAGCAGTTCTTC	CASTNSGIGEQFF
TRBV20-1	TRBJ1-1	.	many	TGCAGTGCTAGCAAGGAGTTGAACACTGAAGCTTTCTTT	CSASKELNTEAFF
TRBV19	TRBJ2-1	.	many	TGTGCCAGTAGTATGAGGGCCGACAATGAGCAGTTCTTC	CASSMRADNEQFF
TRBV28	TRBJ1-4	TRBD1	many	TGTGCCAGCAGTTTATTGGGGACAGGACCAACTAATGAAAAACTGTTTTTT	CASSLLGTGPTNEKLFF
TRBV6-1	TRBJ1-2	.	.	TGTGCCAGCAGTCGCTCTGGCAGGGGAGGAGGCTACACCTTC	CASSRSGRGGGYTF